This entry lists 28 T cell receptor beta chains sequenced from one sample in a study of T cell responses to AZD1222 COVID-19 vaccine (dated by TCRdb to the early 2020s). The protocol used for the library was the immunoSEQ multiplex PCR assay. TCRdb holds this immuneACCESS table with in-frame rearrangements only. Some clones are missing; in checked studies, unresolved V genes explain under half, and the rest has no known cause. The sample table holds tens of thousands of clones, of which approximately 89% were seen once. Under 50% of the sample is held by the ten biggest clonotypes. This sample's time point label indicates: baseline before first vaccination. The sequencing used peripheral blood, collected on day 0 of AZD1222 vaccination. The receptors were gathered from an adult in good health.

The rearrangement uses TRBV10-2 and TRBJ1-5, with D unresolved. The CDR3 runs 14 residues. V shed 9 bases and J shed 6 bases, with 18 bases lying between them. CDR1 and CDR2 (germline): WSHSY, SAAADI. CDR3 residues: CASGEGREGQPQHF. CDR3 bases: TGCGCCAGTGGAGAAGGACGCGAGGGTCAGCCCCAGCATTTT.

The chain has TRBV19 and TRBJ1-5; D is unresolved. There are 13 residues in the CDR3. Trimming stripped 7 bases from V and 4 bases from J, with 11 bases between. Looked up from germline, CDR1 is LNHDA and CDR2 is SQIVND (reference sequence). The CDR3 bases are TGTGCCAGTACTCGGCAGCTGAATCAGCCCCAGCATTTT. The encoded protein is CASTRQLNQPQHF.

This clone appeared once. This rearrangement joins TRBV6-2 or TRBV6-3 to TRBJ1-2, with TRBD1 matching 7 bases. Germline CDR1 MNHEY, CDR2 SVGEGT. There are 13 residues in the CDR3. V was clipped by 4 bases and J by 8 bases; unmatched bases: 7. In DNA, the CDR3 is TGTGCCAGCAGTTTAGACAGGGTGGCCGGCTACACCTTC. Its protein product is CASSLDRVAGYTF.

This clone was observed a single time. As DNA, the CDR3 is TGTGCCAGCAGTGGGACAGGGAATGGCTACACCTTC. Its translation is CASSGTGNGYTF. The chain couples TRBV2 to TRBJ1-2; TRBD1 matches 8 bases. After removal of 4 bases from V and 6 bases from J, the junction contained 1 base not matched to a gene. Germline CDR1 reads SNHLY; CDR2 reads FYNNEI. The CDR3 totals 12 residues.

The chain joins TRBV12-3 or TRBV12-4 to TRBJ2-7; D unresolved. CDR3 size: 11 residues. Trimming shortened V by 6 bases and J by 4 bases, and 7 bases separated the two germline ends. The CDR3 reads CASSQKYEQYF. The CDR3 DNA is TGTGCCAGCAGCCAAAAGTACGAGCAGTACTTC.

This clone appeared a single time. The V call is TRBV30, the J call TRBJ1-4, with TRBD1 as a possible D gene (6 bases). Looked up from germline, CDR1 is GTSNPN and CDR2 is SVGIG (reference sequence). Trimming cost V 6 bases and J 4 bases, with 21 bases left between them. The CDR3 covers 16 residues. The CDR3 here is CACCPGHQPINEKLFF. The CDR3 bases are TGTGCCTGCTGTCCGGGACACCAACCGATTAATGAAAAACTGTTTTTT.

The chain carries TRBV5-1 and TRBJ1-4, with a tentative D call TRBD1 (5 bases). V lost 3 bases and J lost 5, with 11 bases in between. Per the germline V gene, CDR1 is SGHRS and CDR2 is YFSETQ. The CDR3 consists of 14 residues. CDR3: CASSSGTGNEKLFF. The CDR3 DNA is TGCGCCAGCAGCTCAGGGACGGGGAATGAAAAACTGTTTTTT.

V gene TRBV18 combines with J gene TRBJ1-3, with D hard to call. The ends were cut back, 4 bases at V and 0 bases at J, with 16 bases in the middle. Germline values: CDR1 KGHSH, CDR2 LQKENI. CDR3 length: 17 amino acids. The CDR3 DNA follows: TGTGCCAGCTCACTATCATTTGACGGAAGCTCTGGAAACACCATATATTTT. This codes for CASSLSFDGSSGNTIYF.

The chain has TRBV19 and TRBJ1-5; D remains unclear. This CDR3 spans 14 amino acids. The V end was cut by 3 bases, the J end by 4 bases, with 10 bases between. Germline CDR1 reads LNHDA; CDR2 reads SQIVND (reference sequence). CDR3 loop: CASSIGNTNQPQHF. CDR3 DNA sequence: TGTGCCAGTAGTATCGGGAACACTAATCAGCCCCAGCATTTT. The variable domain in full, completed from reference TRBV19 and TRBJ1-5, reads DGGITQSPKYLFRKEGQNVTLSCEQNLNHDAMYWYRQDPGQGLRLIYYSQIVNDFQKGDIAEGYSVSREKKESFPLTVTSAQKNPTAFYLCASSIGNTNQPQHFGDGTRLSIL.

V is TRBV29-1 and J is TRBJ1-1; weak D call: TRBD1 (5 bases). V shed 0 bases and J shed 3 bases, with 14 bases lying between them. CDR1 is SQVTM and CDR2 is ANQGSEA in the germline V gene. CDR3 size: 15 residues. The CDR3 spells CSVEDRVGGDTEAFF. For the CDR3, the DNA is TGCAGCGTTGAAGATCGCGTCGGGGGTGACACTGAAGCTTTCTTT.

The rearrangement links TRBV27 to TRBJ1-3; D is undetermined. V lost 6 bases and J 0 bases, leaving 9 bases between the germline ends. Germline CDR1 reads MNHEY; CDR2 reads SMNVEV (reference sequence). The CDR3 is 14 residues long. The CDR3 region is CASSQAYSGNTIYF. The CDR3 DNA follows: TGTGCCAGCAGCCAGGCTTACTCTGGAAACACCATATATTTT.

CDR3 nucleotide sequence: TGTGCCACCAGTGAAGGACGGGTGGGCTATGGCTACACCTTC. It specifies CATSEGRVGYGYTF. V usage is TRBV24-1 and J usage is TRBJ1-2, with unresolved D. V lost 4 bases to trimming and J lost 4 bases, with 12 bases between them. This CDR3 region has 14 residues. Germline CDR1 reads KGHDR; CDR2 reads SFDVKD.

The V and J genes are TRBV4-1 and TRBJ1-2; D is ambiguous. CDR1 and CDR2 from the germline V gene are MGHRA and YSYEKL. Between the trimmed V and J ends, which lost 5 bases and 3 bases, there was a span of 19 bases. The CDR3 sequence is 16 residues long. CDR3 residues: CASSGRANPRDYGYTF. In nucleotides, the CDR3 is TGCGCCAGCAGCGGGAGAGCCAACCCCCGGGACTATGGCTACACCTTC.

V usage is TRBV10-1 and J usage is TRBJ2-1; D gene uncertain. The germline V gene has CDR1 WNHNN and CDR2 SYGVQD (reference sequence). The CDR3 spans 16 residues. V was clipped by 0 bases and J by 0 bases, with 9 bases between them. In DNA form, the CDR3 reads TGCGCCAGCAGTGAGTCGTCTGACGGCTCCTACAATGAGCAGTTCTTC. Encoded protein: CASSESSDGSYNEQFF.

CDR3 loop: CASSKTGMNTEAFF. Here the CDR3 DNA reads TGTGCCAGCAGTAAAACAGGGATGAACACTGAAGCTTTCTTT. This chain connects TRBV2 to TRBJ1-1; D possibly corresponds to TRBD1 (6 bases). Trimming took 5 bases from V and 0 from J, leaving 10 bases between them. Looked up from germline, CDR1 is SNHLY and CDR2 is FYNNEI. This CDR3 is built from 14 residues.

The rearrangement joins TRBV10-2 to TRBJ1-1, with a possible D match to TRBD1 (6 bases). The CDR3 loop spans 16 amino acids. Germline loops: CDR1 WSHSY, CDR2 SAAADI. V gave up 3 bases and J gave up 4 bases, with 18 bases separating them. The CDR3 protein is CASSDRRARGSTEAFF. In nucleotides, the CDR3 is TGCGCCAGCAGTGATAGGCGGGCAAGGGGGAGCACTGAAGCTTTCTTT.

This rearrangement joins TRBV2 to TRBJ1-4; no reliable D call. The germline CDR1 and CDR2 sequences are SNHLY and FYNNEI. The CDR3 has 13 amino acids. V dropped 6 bases and J dropped 4 bases, with 9 bases sitting between them. This CDR3 is CASSLQRNEKLFF. The CDR3 bases are TGTGCCAGCAGCCTACAGCGTAATGAAAAACTGTTTTTT.

This clone was recorded only once. The V and J genes are TRBV18 and TRBJ1-5; the D gene is possibly TRBD1 (6 bases). The CDR3 runs 19 residues. The germline V gene has CDR1 KGHSH and CDR2 LQKENI. V dropped 3 bases and J dropped 1 base, with 22 bases sitting between them. The CDR3 is CASSPVSLGGAGSNQPQHF. DNA for the CDR3: TGTGCCAGCTCACCGGTTTCGTTGGGGGGCGCAGGGAGCAATCAGCCCCAGCATTTT.

This rearrangement joins TRBV11-2 to TRBJ2-1, with D unresolved. The V end lost 8 bases, the J end lost 3 bases, and 8 bases lay between the germline ends. Germline V gene lookup returns CDR1 SGHAT and CDR2 FQNNGV. There are 12 residues in the CDR3. CDR3 bases: TGTGCCAGCGGAAGGTTCTACAATGAGCAGTTCTTC. Translated: CASGRFYNEQFF.

With respect to this clone: Other DNA sequences in the sample encode the same CDR3. The J gene is TRBJ2-1, the V gene TRBV3-1 (or the pseudogene TRBV3-2), with D unclear. Per the germline V gene, CDR1 is LGHDT and CDR2 is YNNKEL (reference sequence). The CDR3 is 11 residues long. V lost 3 bases and J 8 bases, leaving 5 bases between the germline ends. CDR3 loop: CASSQVDEQFF. The CDR3 DNA is TGTGCCAGCAGCCAGGTGGATGAGCAGTTCTTC.

The genes are TRBV4-3 and TRBJ1-1; D remains ambiguous. Trimming removed 4 bases from V and 4 bases from J, with 13 bases in between. Per germline, CDR1 LGHNA and CDR2 YSLEER. The CDR3 has 14 residues. CDR3 nucleotides: TGCGCCAGCAGCCGTCTATTAGGTGGCACTGAAGCTTTCTTT. Translated: CASSRLLGGTEAFF.

This sequence joins TRBV5-4 and TRBJ1-2, with 11 nucleotides matching TRBD1. Germline trimming cut 0 bases from V and 6 bases from J; bases unmatched to any gene: 10. Looked up from germline, CDR1 is SGHNT and CDR2 is YYREEE (reference sequence). CDR3 length: 17 residues. The CDR3, as DNA: TGTGCCAGCAGCTTGGGGCCGGCGGACAGGGGGCGAGATGGCTACACCTTC. It yields the protein CASSLGPADRGRDGYTF.

The CDR3 loop reads CASSSSSYEQYF. CDR3 DNA sequence: TGCGCCAGCAGCTCCAGCTCCTACGAGCAGTACTTC. The chain has TRBV5-1 and TRBJ2-7; no reliable D call. CDR1 is SGHRS, CDR2 YFSETQ, per germline. Trimming shortened V by 3 bases and J by 0 bases, and 4 bases separated the two germline ends. CDR3 length equals 12 residues.

This clone was seen a single time. The rearrangement joins TRBV7-6 to TRBJ1-6; 11 bases align to TRBD1. The trim removed 4 bases at V and 8 bases at J, leaving 4 bases unmatched. CDR1 and CDR2 (germline): SGHVS, FNYEAQ. The CDR3 has 15 residues. CDR3 region: CASSSMGQGDSPLHF. The CDR3 DNA reads TGTGCCAGCAGCTCAATGGGACAGGGGGATTCACCCCTCCACTTT.

The chain has TRBV15 and TRBJ1-1; no clear D. The CDR3 loop spans 15 amino acids. The germline CDR1 and CDR2 sequences are LNHNV and YYDKDF (reference sequence). Trimming took off 0 bases at V and 1 base at J, with 9 bases between the two ends. The CDR3 protein is CATSRDRPGNTEAFF. CDR3 nucleotides: TGTGCCACCAGCAGAGATAGGCCGGGGAACACTGAAGCTTTCTTT. The variable domain in full, with the rest retrieved from reference TRBV15 and TRBJ1-1, is DAMVIQNPRYQVTQFGKPVTLSCSQTLNHNVMYWYQQKSSQAPKLLFHYYDKDFNNEADTPDNFQSRRPNTSFCFLDIRSPGLGDTAMYLCATSRDRPGNTEAFFGQGTRLTVV.

In its sample, this clone was seen once. The genes are TRBV5-4 and TRBJ2-3; D may be TRBD2 (7 bases). In germline, CDR1 is SGHNT, CDR2 YYREEE (reference sequence). The CDR3 sequence is 16 residues long. Deletions cut 5 bases from V and 2 bases from J, with 18 bases between. CDR3 DNA: TGTGCCAGCAGTGCCAGGGGACTATTCGCCACAGATACGCAGTATTTT. Translation gives CASSARGLFATDTQYF.

The chain recombines TRBV6-1 with TRBJ2-3, with D possibly TRBD2 on 6 matching bases. Trimming removed 1 base from V and 6 bases from J, with 11 bases in between. The length of the CDR3 is 14 residues. From germline, CDR1 is MNHNS and CDR2 SASEGT. The DNA of the CDR3 is TGTGCCAGCAGTGAAGGACTTGGAGGGGATACGCAGTATTTT. Translating gives CASSEGLGGDTQYF.

The rearrangement uses TRBV4-1 and TRBJ1-1; TRBD1 is a possible D gene (6 bases). V was clipped by 4 bases and J by 5 bases, with 17 bases between them. CDR1 and CDR2 from the germline V gene are MGHRA and YSYEKL. The CDR3 has 15 residues. CDR3 nucleotides: TGCGCCAGCAGCCTCATCTCTGACAGGATTACTGAAGCTTTCTTT. It codes for CASSLISDRITEAFF.